These T cell receptor beta chains were read from a single sample in a study of blood T cell repertoires in COVID-19. The assay was immunoSEQ multiplex PCR, and TCRdb's table has in-frame clones only and misses some. The table has roughly 200,000 clones, around 78% seen once; the top ten hold 2.8%. Sequenced: peripheral blood. The origin of the receptors is an elderly woman with active or convalescent COVID-19. CDR3s include the opening cysteine and the closing phenylalanine or tryptophan. Each record gives: J gene, D gene, V gene, clone size, CDR3 protein, CDR3 DNA. A D gene is named only where the DNA matches it firmly. Not all rows give a size; the values are once, few, many and, for expanded clones, a class.

>TRBJ2-5|.|TRBV5-1|.
CASSLRGYQETQYF
TGCGCCAGCAGCTTGCGGGGATACCAAGAGACCCAGTACTTC
>TRBJ1-1|.|TRBV5-6|.
CASSPPGKTGEAFF
TGTGCCAGCAGCCCCCCGGGGAAGACGGGTGAAGCTTTCTTT
>TRBJ2-1|TRBD2|TRBV2|.
CASTELAGDNEQFF
TGTGCCAGCACTGAACTAGCGGGGGACAATGAGCAGTTCTTC
>TRBJ2-2|TRBD1|TRBV6-5|.
CASRTGNTGELFF
TGTGCCAGCCGGACAGGGAACACCGGGGAGCTGTTTTTT
>TRBJ1-6|TRBD1|TRBV5-1|.
CASSPRQGGSYNSPLHF
TGCGCCAGCAGCCCGAGACAGGGAGGCTCCTATAATTCACCCCTCCACTTT
>TRBJ1-5|.|TRBV27|.
CASSLTGTNQPQHF
TGTGCCAGCAGTCTGACCGGGACAAATCAGCCCCAGCATTTT
>TRBJ1-2|.|TRBV28|.
CASSLGQSIYGYTF
TGTGCCAGCAGTTTAGGACAGTCCATCTATGGCTACACCTTC
>TRBJ2-1|.|TRBV29-1|.
CSVAHGTPYDEQFF
TGCAGCGTAGCCCACGGGACACCTTACGATGAGCAGTTCTTC
>TRBJ2-1|TRBD2|TRBV4-1|.
CASSQLLAGGYNEQFF
TGCGCCAGCAGCCAGCTACTAGCGGGGGGGTACAATGAGCAGTTCTTC
>TRBJ2-7|TRBD1|TRBV5-1|once
CASSLGQGASYEQYF
TGCGCCAGCAGCTTGGGACAGGGGGCTTCCTACGAGCAGTACTTC
>TRBJ2-7|TRBD1|TRBV25-1|.
CASRRTGQESYEQYF
TGTGCCAGCAGACGAACGGGACAGGAGAGCTACGAGCAGTACTTC
>TRBJ1-2|.|TRBV4-3|many
CASSQETGPNYGYTF
TGCGCCAGCAGCCAAGAGACAGGTCCTAACTATGGCTACACCTTC
>TRBJ1-6|TRBD1|TRBV25-1|few
CASRVGGQLNSPLHF
TGTGCCAGCAGGGTTGGGGGACAGCTAAATTCACCCCTCCACTTT
>TRBJ2-5|TRBD1|TRBV7-7|many
CASSLEIAGGRGLKTQYF
TGTGCCAGCAGCTTAGAGATTGCCGGGGGCAGGGGGCTGAAGACCCAGTACTTC
>TRBJ2-5|.|TRBV6-4|.
CASSPQGAGQETQYF
TGTGCCAGCAGTCCTCAAGGGGCGGGGCAAGAGACCCAGTACTTC
>TRBJ1-2|.|TRBV10-2|.
CASSESGTGLTNYGYTF
TGCGCCAGCAGTGAGTCAGGGACGGGACTTACTAACTATGGCTACACCTTC
>TRBJ2-1|.|TRBV5-1|.
CASSFIPGLGDNEQFF
TGCGCCAGCAGCTTCATACCGGGACTCGGGGACAATGAGCAGTTCTTC
>TRBJ2-5|TRBD1|TRBV19|.
CASSRDRLRQETQYF
TGTGCCAGTAGCCGGGACAGGTTGCGCCAAGAGACCCAGTACTTC
>TRBJ1-4|.|TRBV3-1/TRBV3-2|.
CASSQGYMGGGEKLFF
TGTGCCAGCAGCCAAGGTTATATGGGAGGAGGCGAAAAACTGTTTTTT
>TRBJ1-3|.|TRBV5-4|.
CASSLDSPPSGNTIYF
TGTGCCAGCAGCTTGGACTCCCCCCCGAGCGGAAACACCATATATTTT
>TRBJ2-2|TRBD1|TRBV6-5|once
CASSSPGQGAGELFF
TGTGCCAGCAGTTCGCCGGGACAGGGGGCCGGGGAGCTGTTTTTT
>TRBJ1-4|TRBD1|TRBV11-2|.
CASSLTYRGLTEKLFF
TGTGCCAGCAGCTTAACCTACAGGGGGCTCACTGAAAAACTGTTTTTT
>TRBJ2-2|.|TRBV7-3|.
CASSRANTGELFF
TGTGCCAGCAGCCGGGCGAACACCGGGGAGCTGTTTTTT
>TRBJ2-5|TRBD2|TRBV11-2|.
CASSLPTLAGGIETQYF
TGTGCCAGCAGCTTACCCACCTTGGCGGGGGGAATAGAGACCCAGTACTTC
>TRBJ1-2|TRBD1|TRBV7-2|.
CASSSGQGTYYGYTF
TGTGCCAGCAGCTCGGGACAGGGGACCTACTATGGCTACACCTTC
>TRBJ1-4|TRBD1|TRBV30|.
CACPQGATNEKLFF
TGTGCCTGCCCACAGGGGGCCACTAATGAAAAACTGTTTTTT
>TRBJ1-3|.|TRBV3-1/TRBV3-2|few
CASSQEIRRESGNTIYF
TGTGCCAGCAGCCAAGAAATCAGGAGGGAATCGGGAAACACCATATATTTT
>TRBJ2-6|.|TRBV7-6|.
CASSLVLRNSGANVLTF
TGTGCCAGCAGCTTAGTTTTGCGGAACTCTGGGGCCAACGTCCTGACTTTC
>TRBJ1-3|.|TRBV5-1|.
CASSFGQGGNTIYF
TGCGCCAGCAGCTTCGGGCAGGGTGGAAACACCATATATTTT
>TRBJ2-1|.|TRBV6-5|.
CASSSVDSYNEQFF
TGTGCCAGCAGTTCTGTTGACAGCTACAATGAGCAGTTCTTC
>TRBJ2-1|TRBD1|TRBV3-1/TRBV3-2|once
CASSQGTGVDNEQFF
TGTGCCAGCAGCCAGGGGACAGGGGTGGACAATGAGCAGTTCTTC
>TRBJ1-3|TRBD1|TRBV9|.
CASSVEGQGQAIYF
TGTGCCAGCAGCGTAGAGGGACAGGGTCAAGCCATATATTTT
>TRBJ2-7|.|TRBV4-3|.
CASSQDFRGRSYEQYF
TGCGCCAGCAGCCAAGACTTTAGGGGCAGGTCCTACGAGCAGTACTTC
>TRBJ2-7|.|TRBV28|.
CASITGKSYEQYF
TGTGCCAGCATTACAGGGAAATCCTACGAGCAGTACTTC
>TRBJ2-7|TRBD2|TRBV28|.
CASRALRGLAASYEQYF
TGTGCCAGCAGGGCCCTCCGGGGTCTAGCGGCATCCTACGAGCAGTACTTC
>TRBJ1-2|.|TRBV6-5|.
CASIPGAGNYGYTF
TGTGCCAGCATCCCAGGGGCAGGGAACTATGGCTACACCTTC
>TRBJ1-3|.|TRBV11-2|.
CASSLVRQTISGNTIYF
TGTGCCAGCAGCTTAGTGAGGCAGACCATCTCTGGAAACACCATATATTTT
>TRBJ2-3|TRBD2|TRBV29-1|.
CSVVASGGSTDTQYF
TGCAGCGTTGTGGCTAGCGGGGGTAGCACAGATACGCAGTATTTT
>TRBJ2-3|TRBD2|TRBV10-3|once
CAISRTSGGQRGTDTQYF
TGTGCCATCAGTCGGACTAGCGGGGGCCAACGGGGCACAGATACGCAGTATTTT
>TRBJ2-1|.|TRBV6-2/TRBV6-3|few
CASSYTPPRQGRYNEQFF
TGTGCCAGCAGTTACACTCCCCCGCGGCAGGGGCGTTACAATGAGCAGTTCTTC
>TRBJ1-3|TRBD1|TRBV5-1|once
CASSPTGEAGNTIYF
TGCGCCAGCAGCCCCACAGGGGAGGCTGGAAACACCATATATTTT
>TRBJ2-2|TRBD1|TRBV5-1|.
CASSMTGGNTGELFF
TGCGCCAGCAGTATGACAGGGGGCAACACCGGGGAGCTGTTTTTT
>TRBJ1-4|.|TRBV7-9|.
CASSLLGQPNEKLFF
TGTGCCAGCAGCTTATTAGGACAGCCTAATGAAAAACTGTTTTTT
>TRBJ1-4|TRBD1|TRBV6-5|few
CASRLTGGTNEKLFF
TGTGCCAGCAGACTCACAGGGGGCACTAATGAAAAACTGTTTTTT
>TRBJ2-5|TRBD1|TRBV28|.
CASSGDRGRETQYF
TGTGCCAGCAGTGGGGACAGGGGGCGCGAGACCCAGTACTTC
>TRBJ2-2|.|TRBV6-5|.
CASRPETGELFF
TGTGCCAGCAGACCCGAGACCGGGGAGCTGTTTTTT
>TRBJ2-7|.|TRBV7-8|.
CASSATVYYEQYF
TGTGCCAGCAGCGCGACAGTCTACTACGAGCAGTACTTC